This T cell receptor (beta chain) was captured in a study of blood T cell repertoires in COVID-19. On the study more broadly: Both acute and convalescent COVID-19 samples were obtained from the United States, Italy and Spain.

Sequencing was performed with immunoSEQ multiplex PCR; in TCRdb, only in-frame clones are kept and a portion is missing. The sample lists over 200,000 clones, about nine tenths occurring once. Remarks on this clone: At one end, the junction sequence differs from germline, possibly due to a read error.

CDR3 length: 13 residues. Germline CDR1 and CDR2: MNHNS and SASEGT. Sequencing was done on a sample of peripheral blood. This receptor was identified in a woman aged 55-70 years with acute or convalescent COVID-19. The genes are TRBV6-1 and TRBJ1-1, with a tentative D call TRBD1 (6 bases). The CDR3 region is CASSEQQGSKRNF. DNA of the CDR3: TGTGCCAGCAGTGAACAACAGGGATCGAAGCGGAACTTT.